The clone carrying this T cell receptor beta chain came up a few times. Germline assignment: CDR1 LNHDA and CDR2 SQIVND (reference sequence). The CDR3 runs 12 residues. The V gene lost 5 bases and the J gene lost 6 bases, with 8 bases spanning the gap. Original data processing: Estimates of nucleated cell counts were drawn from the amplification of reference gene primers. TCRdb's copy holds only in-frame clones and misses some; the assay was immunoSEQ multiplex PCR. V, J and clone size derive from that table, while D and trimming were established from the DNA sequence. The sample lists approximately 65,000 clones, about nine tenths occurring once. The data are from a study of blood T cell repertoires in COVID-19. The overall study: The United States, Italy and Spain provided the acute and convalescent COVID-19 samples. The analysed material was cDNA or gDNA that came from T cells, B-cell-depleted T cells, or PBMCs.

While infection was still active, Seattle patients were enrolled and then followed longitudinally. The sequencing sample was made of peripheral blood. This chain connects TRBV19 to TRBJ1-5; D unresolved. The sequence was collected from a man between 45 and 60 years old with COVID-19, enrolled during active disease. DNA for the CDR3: TGTGCCAGTAGTGCGGGCGGTCAGCCCCAGCATTTT. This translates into CASSAGGQPQHF.